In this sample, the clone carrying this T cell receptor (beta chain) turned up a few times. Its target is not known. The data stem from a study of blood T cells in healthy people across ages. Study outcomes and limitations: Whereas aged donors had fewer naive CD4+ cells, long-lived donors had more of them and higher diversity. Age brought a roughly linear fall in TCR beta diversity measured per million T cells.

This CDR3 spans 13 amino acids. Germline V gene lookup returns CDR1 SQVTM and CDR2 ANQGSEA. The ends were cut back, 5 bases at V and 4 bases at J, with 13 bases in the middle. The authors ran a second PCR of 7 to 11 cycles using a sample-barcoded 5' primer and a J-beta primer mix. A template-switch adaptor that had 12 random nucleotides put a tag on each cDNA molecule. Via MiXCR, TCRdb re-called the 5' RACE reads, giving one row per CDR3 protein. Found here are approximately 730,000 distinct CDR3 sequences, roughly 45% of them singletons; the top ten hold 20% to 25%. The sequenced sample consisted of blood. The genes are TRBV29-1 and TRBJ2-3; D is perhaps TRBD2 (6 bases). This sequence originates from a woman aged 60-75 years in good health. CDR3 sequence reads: CSVYLSGADTQYF. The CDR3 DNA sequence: TGCAGCGTTTACCTTTCGGGGGCAGATACGCAGTATTTT.